Included here is one T cell receptor beta chain sequence, with context. The antigen it recognizes is unknown. Since a much larger clone is just one base distant, this may be a read error. These data are taken from a study of blood T cells in healthy people across ages (dated by TCRdb to the mid-2010s). For the study in its entirety: In model experiments, roughly one uniquely barcoded TCR beta cDNA molecule per two T cells was captured by template switching. To avoid experimental bias, donors of different ages were distributed randomly across sequencing lanes. Using deep sequencing normalized with unique cDNA molecular identifiers, the study measured how TCR beta repertoire diversity changes with age. The study analyzed two additional independent replicas of 1 million unique cDNA reads from the same blood draw for two donors, one aged 18 to 30 and one aged 80 or older. Donors were grouped into four age groups: young (average approximately 16 years), middle-aged (39), aged (around 60) and long-lived (just over 80). Study-level results and caveats: Compared with the aged group, the long-lived group had more naive CD4+ T cells, fewer expanded clones and increased TCR diversity, a pattern suggesting age selection. Conclusive comparison of naive and antigen-experienced compartments was prevented by the profiling of bulk unsorted PBMCs. Donor CMV infection status was unknown, potentially confounding age-related changes in expanded clonotypes. Estimates of total diversity based on one million sequenced T cells were regarded as lower bounds and as underestimates. There was a strong correlation between observed TCR beta diversity and the percentage of naive T cells measured by flow cytometry. As age increased, observed TCR beta diversity per million T cells dropped in a roughly linear way, and a significant reduction was already evident by age 40.

The receptor library was made with 5' RACE. The run used an Illumina HiSeq 2500. A second PCR of roughly 7 to 12 cycles was performed with a sample-barcoded 5' primer and a J-beta primer mix. A unique molecular identifier was introduced onto each TCR beta cDNA molecule by a template-switch 5' adaptor carrying 12 random nucleotides. Each sample yielded at least 3 million CDR3-containing paired-end reads. First-strand cDNA synthesis was performed from all RNA using the Mint cDNA synthesis kit, with priming by a TRBC-specific oligonucleotide. After uracil-DNA glycosylase treatment, a first 18-cycle PCR used universal primers M1SS and BC2_uni_R on all cDNA. In the source study's methods: Normalization of each sample was performed by random selection of 1 million high-quality reads, each carrying a distinct molecular identifier. Reads with shared molecular identifiers were discarded instead of being binned into consensus sequences. CDR3 identification, clonotype clustering and error correction used MiTCR with a Q25 quality threshold and the strictest error-elimination algorithm. A nonparametric unseen species model with Euler transformation was used to estimate a lower bound on total TCR beta diversity. TCRdb handled the public reads itself, with Q25 trimming in fastp and clone calling in MiXCR, and kept productive beta chains. Every entry covers one CDR3 protein and lists the most common genes and DNA from its rows. It is TCRdb's table, rather than the study itself, that gives the V and J calls and clone size. Within this sample are hundreds of thousands of distinct CDR3 sequences, with more than 40% of them counted one time only. Of the sample, approximately 32% is held by the ten largest clones.

CDR1 KGHSH and CDR2 LQKENI were looked up in the germline V gene. Spanning cysteine to phenylalanine, the CDR3 consists of 15 amino acids. The sequence is cut down to CDR3 DNA, 45 bases in frame from base 1. Donors were 35 to 40 systemically healthy Caucasian individuals from Russia aged roughly 6 to 90 years. Around 10 milliliters of peripheral blood were collected from each donor into EDTA-treated Vacutainer tubes. Ficoll-Paque density-gradient centrifugation was used to isolate PBMCs, with at least 6.5 million per sample. Total RNA was extracted from PBMCs with Trizol reagent, with at least 6 micrograms obtained per sample. For every donor, flow cytometry on a PBMC aliquot measured the percentage of naive CD45RAhigh/CD27high T cells.

The sequencing sample was made of blood. This sequence uses TRBV18 and TRBJ1-6; TRBD1 might be the D gene, on 5 matching bases. The receptor's source is an older woman in good health. CDR3 loop: CASSLSGTINSPIHF. The sequenced DNA is TGTGCCAGCTCACTCTCCGGGACGATAAATTCACCCATCCACTTT.